Described below is a single TCR beta chain sequence and its context. This receptor's antigen is unknown. No base-level quality is on record; no much larger clone is a single base apart. The germline V gene supplies CDR1 MDHEN and CDR2 SYDVKM. Its CDR3 holds 12 amino acids, cysteine through phenylalanine. The entry retains the CDR3 DNA only, 36 bases that are in frame from base 1. Cut back by 2 bases and 4 bases, the V and J ends lie 3 bases apart. TCR CDR3 regions were amplified from genomic DNA by multiplex PCR using the deep immunoSEQ assay. Genomic DNA extracted from each cell subset was distributed evenly over all wells of several immunoSEQ 96-well plates, and each plate served as one replicate. For sorted subsets, each replicate PCR was loaded with 200 ng genomic DNA, equivalent to 30,000 or so T cell genomes. Purified libraries were measured with a Qubit 3.0 fluorometer, size-checked on a Bioanalyzer 2100, and measured again with the KAPA Library Quantification kit. Each immunoSEQ 96-well plate was sequenced on its own single-read 150-cycle Illumina NextSeq 550 flow cell. The authors' analysis ran thus. Because only junctional sequences without quality scores were contained in the immunoSEQ output, filtering matching that applied to full-length reads could not be performed. To assign V/J genes and CDR3, sequences were annotated using PyIR, a Python wrapper for IgBLAST v1.9, with IMGT germline references. Any read was removed if the V/J assignment was weak (E-value above 1e-6), the CDR3 was missing, or the read contained stop codons, out-of-frame junctions, or ambiguous translated residues. V3J clonotypes were defined as sequences sharing an identical inferred V gene, J gene, and CDR3 amino acid sequence. Percentage overlap between repertoires was computed as shared unique clonotypes divided by the size of the smaller repertoire. Richness of each repertoire was evaluated using RTK rarefaction, the Chao1 estimator, and Recon v2.1 estimates of unobserved clonotypes. Generation probabilities for all TCRbeta clonotypes obtained by the gDNA method from several donors were computed using OLGA. Drawn from immuneACCESS, this table holds only the in-frame rearrangements with V and J called that TCRdb kept. Clones are partly lost; checked studies trace under half to an unresolved V gene and leave the rest unexplained. The V and J calls and the clone size are those of that table, but D and trimming were determined from the DNA. This sample has a few million clones in its table, and just over 90% of those were observed once. The ten most abundant clones make up 0.13% to 0.15% of the sample.

These data belong to a study of shared clonotypes between healthy human individuals (dated by TCRdb to the early 2020s). Regarding the study in general: The cohort included three men and a couple of women between 18 and 49 years of age. Blood TCR repertoires of 5 or 6 healthy adults were deeply sequenced to estimate repertoire size and the extent of clonotype sharing between individuals. Per donor, leukapheresis produced somewhere between about 0.8 and 9 billion PBMCs. To increase sequencing depth and limit assay-specific biases, TCR repertoire library preparation and sequencing were carried out by different laboratories using diverse techniques. Per donor, three plates each were used for CD4 naive and CD4 memory, two for CD8 naive, and one for CD8 memory. The paper's findings and limits, for the study overall: The genetic and exposure-history diversity represented was limited by the small number of donors. Even with the large sequencing depth, rarefaction of the sorted-subset datasets indicated that sequencing was incomplete. Pairwise subsampling led to the expectation that sequencing depth would affect the degree of clonotype sharing among donors. Naive subsets generally had larger estimated clonotype richness than memory subsets did. Sampling was limited to blood, and TCR repertoires in tissue likely differ from TCR repertoires in blood. Across a few donors, around 5.4% of naive CD4, roughly 3.4% of naive CD8, under 2.5% of memory CD4, and about 0.4% of memory CD8 clonotypes were shared. Compared with non-shared clonotypes, the clonotypes found in all four sorted-subset donors had higher generation probabilities.

The donors were healthy, HIV-negative adults who had no recently reported acute infections or vaccinations. Only Caucasian adults living in Nashville, Tennessee, USA were represented among the donors. CD4+ T cells were enriched by magnetic negative selection; naive cells were then positively selected on CD45RA, and the negative fraction formed the memory subset. Blood was obtained by leukapheresis, after which PBMCs were separated by Ficoll-Histopaque density gradient centrifugation and cryopreserved in liquid nitrogen vapor phase. Purity and quantity of every magnetically sorted T cell population were checked by analytical flow cytometry. From each sorted fraction, genomic DNA was isolated and quantified by UV absorbance on a Nanodrop 2000c.

Material for sequencing was naive CD4+ T cells sorted from blood. The cell subset or site tag for this specimen amounts to: CD45RA+ positively selected. This receptor chain uses TRBV28 and TRBJ1-5; no D segment can be confidently identified. This clonotype originated in a man younger than 35 in good health. The base sequence is TGTGCCAGCAGTTTAATGAATCAGCCCCAGCATTTT. The resulting protein is CASSLMNQPQHF. Here the CDR3 is joined to the reference TRBV28 and TRBJ1-5 genes, and the full variable domain is: DVKVTQSSRYLVKRTGEKVFLECVQDMDHENMFWYRQDPGLGLRLIYFSYDVKMKEKGDIPEGYSVSREKKERFSLILESASTNQTSMYLCASSLMNQPQHFGDGTRLSIL.